The 2 T cell receptor beta chains below come from one sample, sequenced in a study of blood T cell repertoires in COVID-19. TCRdb's table, derived via immunoSEQ multiplex PCR, lists solely in-frame clones and lacks some. Seen here are roughly 250,000 clones, over 75% observed once, and the top ten hold 2% to 2.5%. The sequencing sample was made of peripheral blood. Receptor source: a middle-aged woman who had recovered from COVID-19.

J is TRBJ2-3 and V is TRBV5-4; possibly TRBD2 for D (6 bases). Germline CDR1 reads SGHNT; CDR2 reads YYREEE (reference sequence). Trimming cost V 4 bases and J 3 bases, with 18 bases left between them. This CDR3 comprises 16 residues. The DNA for the CDR3 is TGTGCCAGCAGCAGAACGGTGGGGGGTGGGACAGATACGCAGTATTTT. Amino acids: CASSRTVGGGTDTQYF.

The chain combines TRBV18 with TRBJ1-5; D uncertain. Looked up from germline, CDR1 is KGHSH and CDR2 is LQKENI. CDR3 length: 15 residues. Deletions cut 6 bases from V and 9 bases from J, with 21 bases between. The CDR3, as DNA: TGTGCCAGCTCCCCAGCGGTGGAGATAGGCCCGCCCCAGCATTTT. This codes for CASSPAVEIGPPQHF.